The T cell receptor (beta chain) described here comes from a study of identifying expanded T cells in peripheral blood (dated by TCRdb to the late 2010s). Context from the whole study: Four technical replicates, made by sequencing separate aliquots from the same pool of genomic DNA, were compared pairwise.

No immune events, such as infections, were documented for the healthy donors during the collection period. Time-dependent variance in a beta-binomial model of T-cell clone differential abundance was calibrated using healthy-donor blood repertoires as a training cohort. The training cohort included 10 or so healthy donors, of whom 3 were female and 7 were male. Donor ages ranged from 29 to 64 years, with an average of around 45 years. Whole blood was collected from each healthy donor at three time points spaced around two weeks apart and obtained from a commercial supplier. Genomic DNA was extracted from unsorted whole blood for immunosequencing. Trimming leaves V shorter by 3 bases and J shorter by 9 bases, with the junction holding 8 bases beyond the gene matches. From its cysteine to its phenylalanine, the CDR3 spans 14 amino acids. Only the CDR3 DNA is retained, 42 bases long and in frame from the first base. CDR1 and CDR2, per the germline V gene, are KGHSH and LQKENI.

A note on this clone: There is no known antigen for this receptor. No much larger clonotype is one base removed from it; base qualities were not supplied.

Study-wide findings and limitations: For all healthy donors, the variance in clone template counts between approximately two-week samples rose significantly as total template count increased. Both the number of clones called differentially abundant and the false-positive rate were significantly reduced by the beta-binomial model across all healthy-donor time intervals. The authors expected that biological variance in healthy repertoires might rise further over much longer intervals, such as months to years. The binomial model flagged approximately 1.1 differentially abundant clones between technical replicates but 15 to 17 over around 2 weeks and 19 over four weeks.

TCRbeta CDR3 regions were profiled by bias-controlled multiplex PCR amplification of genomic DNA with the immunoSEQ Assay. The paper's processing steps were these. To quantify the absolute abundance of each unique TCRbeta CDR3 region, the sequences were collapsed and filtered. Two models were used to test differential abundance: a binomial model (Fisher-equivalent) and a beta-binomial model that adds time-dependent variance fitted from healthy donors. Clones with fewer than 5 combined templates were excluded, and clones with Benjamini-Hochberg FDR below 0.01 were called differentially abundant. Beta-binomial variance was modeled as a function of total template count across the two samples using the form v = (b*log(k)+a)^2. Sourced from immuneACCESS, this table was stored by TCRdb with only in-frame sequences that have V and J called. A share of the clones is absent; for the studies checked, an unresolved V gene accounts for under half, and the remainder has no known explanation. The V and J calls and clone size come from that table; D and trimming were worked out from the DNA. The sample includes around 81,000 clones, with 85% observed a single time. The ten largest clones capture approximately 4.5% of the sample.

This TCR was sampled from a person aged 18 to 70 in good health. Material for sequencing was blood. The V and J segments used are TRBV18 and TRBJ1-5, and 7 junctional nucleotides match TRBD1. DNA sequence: TGTGCCAGCTCACCCAGACAGGGAGAAGGGCCCCAGCATTTT. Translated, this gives CASSPRQGEGPQHF.